The rows below give T cell receptor beta chains drawn from one sample of a study of PD-L1 blockade in urothelial cancer. Some clones are missing from TCRdb's copy, which holds only in-frame ones; the method was immunoSEQ multiplex PCR. The sample includes 100,000 to 150,000 clones, about 82% of them seen just once. Sequencing was performed on PBMCs, taken around atezolizumab (anti-PD-L1) treatment. The receptors originated from a man aged 45-60 years with urothelial cancer. CDR3s leave out the opening cysteine and the closing phenylalanine or tryptophan.

v_call,cdr3_aa
TRBV28,ASSLKIGTALTGQPQH
TRBV6-1,ASSEVVSRSYNSPLH
TRBV19,ASSITPQGNQPQH
TRBV19,ATKERPVTDTQY
TRBV5-4,ASSGKFGGNEQF
TRBV28,ASSYPGTVYGYT
TRBV5-3,ANLFKGQNGYT
TRBV29-1,SAEDFGLAGEKETQY
TRBV28,ASSESGVGFYEQY
TRBV7-7,ASSLTIAGGDTQY
TRBV28,ASSSGQSYEQY
TRBV18,ASSPPLTGAIGELF
TRBV30,AWSVGGAGGYTQY
TRBV7-2,ASLTSGGTGYNEQF
TRBV28,ASSFQGIVSPLH
TRBV2,ASTRSRAGGNSPLH
TRBV7-7,ASSLDTSGEQF
TRBV11-2,ASSPTAGTGSDEQY
TRBV7-3,ASSFGDTQY
TRBV30,AWSALVGEQF
TRBV18,ASSPFAGSDTQY
TRBV2,ASKVIGDNNSPLH
TRBV6-5,ASSATAHTGELF
TRBV5-1,ASSLRGQAGTGELF
TRBV27,ASSLFAPTRGDEQF
TRBV7-9,ASSPAGRETQY
TRBV28,ASRPWGRSTYEQY
TRBV30,AWSGAGFSNQPQH
TRBV5-1,ASSARSDTQY
TRBV28,ASSSLGGGVYEQY
TRBV19,ASRNRQGGGSNQPQH
TRBV10-3,AISESSGQGIYEQY
TRBV11-2,ASSRGTGGISGYGYT
TRBV19,ASSIRSTGYGYT
TRBV7-6,ASSFLLAGVSYNEQF
TRBV7-3,ASSPGLGGPGTGELF
TRBV18,ASSLERQETQY
TRBV7-9,ASSLVGLSGNTIY
TRBV6-1,ASSEGTGSGANVLT
TRBV6-1,ASRKGTSGDNEQF
TRBV28,ASSFLGTATNEKLF
TRBV6-1,ASSESGGFEQY
TRBV5-1,ASSSGGQGGKNTEAF
TRBV11-2,ASSLGGGGNEQF
TRBV18,ASSPFLPSSYNEQF
TRBV11-2,ASSNRDNTDTQY
TRBV6-5,ASSFRGESNQPQH
TRBV9,ASSVVSSETGELF
TRBV6-5,ASRPDRGRTGELF
TRBV6-5,ASSYTQPFYNSPLH
TRBV28,ASSPALGRTYEQY
TRBV28,ASSLWAQLGEERPQH
TRBV2,ASSEGLAGVDEQF
TRBV9,ASSQGAGGRASSDTQY